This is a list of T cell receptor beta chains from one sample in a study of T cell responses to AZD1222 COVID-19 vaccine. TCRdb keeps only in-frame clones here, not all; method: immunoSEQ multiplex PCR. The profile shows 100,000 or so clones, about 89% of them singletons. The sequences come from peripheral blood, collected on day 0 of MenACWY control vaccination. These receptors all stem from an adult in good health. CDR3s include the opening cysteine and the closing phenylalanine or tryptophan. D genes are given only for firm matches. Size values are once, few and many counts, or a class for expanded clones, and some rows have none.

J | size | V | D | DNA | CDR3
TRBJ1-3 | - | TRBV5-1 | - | TGCGCCAGCAGCTTGGAACGGACGGCAGGAAACACCATATATTTT | CASSLERTAGNTIYF
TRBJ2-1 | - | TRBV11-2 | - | TGTGCCAGCAGCCCCGGGACTCACAATGAGCAGTTCTTC | CASSPGTHNEQFF
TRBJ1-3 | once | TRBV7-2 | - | TGTGCCAGCAGCTTAGCGCTTGGAGGGGCGCGTGGAAACACCATATATTTT | CASSLALGGARGNTIYF
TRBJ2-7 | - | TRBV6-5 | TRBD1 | TGTGCCAGCATGACAGGGGGTAACTACGAGCAGTACTTC | CASMTGGNYEQYF
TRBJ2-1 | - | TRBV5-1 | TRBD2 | TGCGCCAGCAGCTTCGGACTAGCGGAGGCCAACAATGAGCAGTTCTTC | CASSFGLAEANNEQFF
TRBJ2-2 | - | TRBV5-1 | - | TGCGCCAGCAGCTTGGCCCGGGGGTTCAGCACCGGGGAGCTGTTTTTT | CASSLARGFSTGELFF
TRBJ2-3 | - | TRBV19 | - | TGTGCCAGTAGTTGGTCTAAAGACACAGATACGCAGTATTTT | CASSWSKDTDTQYF
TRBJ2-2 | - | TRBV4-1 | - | TGCGCCAGCAGCCAATCGTTGGGAATGGGGGGCGGGGAGCTGTTTTTT | CASSQSLGMGGGELFF
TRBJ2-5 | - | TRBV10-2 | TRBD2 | TGCGCCAGCAGTTCAAACCTAGCGGCCGTGGAGACCCAGTACTTC | CASSSNLAAVETQYF
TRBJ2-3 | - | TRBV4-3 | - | TGCGCCAGCAGCCAAGAGATTGCGGACACAGATACGCAGTATTTT | CASSQEIADTDTQYF
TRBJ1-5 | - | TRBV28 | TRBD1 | TGTGCCAGCAGTCTTGGACAGGGCAATCAGCCCCAGCATTTT | CASSLGQGNQPQHF
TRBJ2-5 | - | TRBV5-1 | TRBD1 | TGCGCCAGCAGCTTGGCCGGGACAGGGGGCCAAGAGACCCAGTACTTC | CASSLAGTGGQETQYF
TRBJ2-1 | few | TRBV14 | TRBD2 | TGTGCCAACCTAGCGGGAAGTTACAATGAGCAGTTCTTC | CANLAGSYNEQFF
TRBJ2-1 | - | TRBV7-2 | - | TGTGCCAGCAGCTTAACAAGGGACTACAATGAGCAGTTCTTC | CASSLTRDYNEQFF
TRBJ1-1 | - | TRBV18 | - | TGTGCCAGCTCCCCTTTCCAGGGTCGGACTGAAGCTTTCTTT | CASSPFQGRTEAFF
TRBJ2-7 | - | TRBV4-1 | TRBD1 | TGCGCCAGCAGCCAAGCCGACAGGGGTAGTTACGAGCAGTACTTC | CASSQADRGSYEQYF
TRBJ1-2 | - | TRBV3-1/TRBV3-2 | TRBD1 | TGTGCCAGCAGCGAACAGGGGACGCGTGGCTACACCTTC | CASSEQGTRGYTF
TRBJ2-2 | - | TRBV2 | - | TGTGCCACCTTCGGGGGGCGTAGAACCGGGGAGCTGTTTTTT | CATFGGRRTGELFF
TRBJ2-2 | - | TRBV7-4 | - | TGTGCCAGCAGGAGGGGAGTCGGATGGAACACCGGGGAGCTGTTTTTT | CASRRGVGWNTGELFF
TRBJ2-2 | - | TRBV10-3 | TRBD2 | TGTGCCATCAGTGAGTCCGGGGGGACGAACACCGGGGAGCTGTTTTTT | CAISESGGTNTGELFF
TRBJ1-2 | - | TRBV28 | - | TGTGCCAGCAGTTCCACCCCAGGGATCTATGGCTACACCTTC | CASSSTPGIYGYTF
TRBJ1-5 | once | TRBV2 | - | TGTGCCAGCAGCGCAGGGCGGACAGATTATAGCAATCAGCCCCAGCATTTT | CASSAGRTDYSNQPQHF
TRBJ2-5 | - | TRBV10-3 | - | TGTGCCACCTGGGACTGGTCCCAAGAGACCCAGTACTTC | CATWDWSQETQYF
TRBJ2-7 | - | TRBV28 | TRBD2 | TGTGCCAGCAGTTTAGTGGGAGGGACGTACGAGCAGTACTTC | CASSLVGGTYEQYF
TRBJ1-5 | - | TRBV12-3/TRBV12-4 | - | TGTGCCAGCAGTTCGGGCGATCAGCCCCAGCATTTT | CASSSGDQPQHF
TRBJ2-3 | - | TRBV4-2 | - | TGTGCCAGCAGCCAAGACTACAGGGTGGGTTCAGATACGCAGTATTTT | CASSQDYRVGSDTQYF
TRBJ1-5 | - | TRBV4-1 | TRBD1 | TGCGCCAGCAGCTCGTACAGGGGTCCGGTTCAGCCCCAGCATTTT | CASSSYRGPVQPQHF
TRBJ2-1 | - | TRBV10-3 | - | TGTGCCATCAGTGCCCCTAGAGGCGCCTACAATGAGCAGTTCTTC | CAISAPRGAYNEQFF
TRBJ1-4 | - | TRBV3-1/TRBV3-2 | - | TGTGCCAGCAGCCAAGAGGCAGGGAGGAATGAAAAACTGTTTTTT | CASSQEAGRNEKLFF
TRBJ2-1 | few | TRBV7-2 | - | TGTGCCAGCAGCTTAGAGCGGATCCTCTACAATGAGCAGTTCTTC | CASSLERILYNEQFF
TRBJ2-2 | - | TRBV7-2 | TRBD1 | TGTGCCAGCAGCTTACGCAGGACAGGAAACACCGGGGAGCTGTTTTTT | CASSLRRTGNTGELFF
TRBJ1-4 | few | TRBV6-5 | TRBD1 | TGTGCCAGCAGTTACTCAGGGACAGGGGGCGATGAAAAACTGTTTTTT | CASSYSGTGGDEKLFF
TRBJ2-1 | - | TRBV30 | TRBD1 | TGTGCCTGGACCCGCGCGCCCCACCCCGCCAGACAGGGCTTCTTCACACTCTACAATGAGCAGTTCTTC | CAWTRAPHPARQGFFTLYNEQFF
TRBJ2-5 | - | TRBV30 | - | TGTGCCTGGGGACAGCAAGAGACCCAGTACTTC | CAWGQQETQYF
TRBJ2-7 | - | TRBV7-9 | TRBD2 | TGTGCCAGCAGCTTCCTAGCGGGAGTCTGGTCCGAGCAGTACTTC | CASSFLAGVWSEQYF
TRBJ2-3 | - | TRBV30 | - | TGTGCCTGGCTCTCGGCAGGGAATACGCAGTATTTT | CAWLSAGNTQYF
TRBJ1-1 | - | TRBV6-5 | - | TGTGCCAGCCACACGGGGGGCGGCACTGAAGCTTTCTTT | CASHTGGGTEAFF
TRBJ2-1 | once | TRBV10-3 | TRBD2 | TGTGCCATCAGTGTTAGCGGGAGAGTGGATGAGCAGTTCTTC | CAISVSGRVDEQFF
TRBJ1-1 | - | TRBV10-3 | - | TGTGCCATCAGAACAACAGGGATTAGTGAAGCTTTCTTT | CAIRTTGISEAFF
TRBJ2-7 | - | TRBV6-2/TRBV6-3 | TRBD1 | TGTGCCAGCAGTTCGCAGGGGGTCGAGCAGTACTTC | CASSSQGVEQYF
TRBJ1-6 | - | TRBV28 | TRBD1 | TGTGCCAGCAGCAGTCAGGGGGCCGGTTCTTGGAGGACCCTCCACTTT | CASSSQGAGSWRTLHF
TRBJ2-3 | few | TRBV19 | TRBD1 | TGTGCCAGTAGTTCCGGGACAGGGGAAGATACGCAGTATTTT | CASSSGTGEDTQYF
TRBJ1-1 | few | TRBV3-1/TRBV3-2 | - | TGTGCCAGCAGCCGCGGGGGGAGGGGCACTGAAGCTTTCTTT | CASSRGGRGTEAFF
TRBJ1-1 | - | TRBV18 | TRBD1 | TGTGCCAGCTCACCATTGGGACAGGGGATCACTGAAGCTTTCTTT | CASSPLGQGITEAFF
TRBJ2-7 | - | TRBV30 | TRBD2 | TGTGCCTGGAGCCAAGGGACTAGCGGGGCGAACTACGAGCAGTACTTC | CAWSQGTSGANYEQYF